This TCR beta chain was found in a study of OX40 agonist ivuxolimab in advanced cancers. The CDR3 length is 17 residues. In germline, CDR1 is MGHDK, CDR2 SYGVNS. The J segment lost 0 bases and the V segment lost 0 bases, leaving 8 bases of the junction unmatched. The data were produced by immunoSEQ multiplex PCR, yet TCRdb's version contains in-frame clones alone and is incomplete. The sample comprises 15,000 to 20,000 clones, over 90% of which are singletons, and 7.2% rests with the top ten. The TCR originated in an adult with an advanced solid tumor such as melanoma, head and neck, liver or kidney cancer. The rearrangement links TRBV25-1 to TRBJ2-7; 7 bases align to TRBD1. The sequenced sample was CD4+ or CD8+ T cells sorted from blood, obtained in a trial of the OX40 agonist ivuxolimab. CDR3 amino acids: CASSEYFGQDHSYEQYF. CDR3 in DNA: TGTGCCAGCAGTGAATATTTCGGACAGGACCACTCCTACGAGCAGTACTTC.